What follows are 15 T cell receptor beta chains derived from one specimen sequenced in a study of blood T cell repertoires in COVID-19. TCRdb's copy holds only in-frame clones and misses some; the assay was immunoSEQ multiplex PCR. Here the sample spans more than 150,000 clones, over 75% being singletons. Sequencing input: peripheral blood. The source of these receptors is a man in his forties with active or convalescent COVID-19.

This clone was observed once. The chain's CDR3 is CASRRGTGGGQPQHF. For the CDR3, the DNA is TGTGCCAGCAGAAGAGGGACAGGGGGAGGACAGCCCCAGCATTTT. V and J are TRBV6-5 and TRBJ1-5; 11 nucleotides align to TRBD1. Germline V gene lookup returns CDR1 MNHEY and CDR2 SVGAGI. V was pared by 6 bases and J by 7 bases, with 8 bases of the junction left unmatched. The CDR3 is 15 residues long.

The V and J genes are TRBV27 and TRBJ2-7; maybe TRBD2 (5 bases). This CDR3 contains 16 residues. From germline, CDR1 is MNHEY and CDR2 SMNVEV (reference sequence). Deletions cut 5 bases from V and 3 bases from J, with 20 bases between. DNA of the CDR3: TGTGCCAGCAGTCCCCGACTATTAGTAGCTAGCTACGAGCAGTACTTC. Translation gives CASSPRLLVASYEQYF.

This chain connects TRBV3-1 (or the pseudogene TRBV3-2) to TRBJ1-1; a weak D match, TRBD1 (5 bases). The V and J ends lost 2 bases and 0 bases respectively, with 10 bases between them. The CDR3 runs 15 residues. Germline V gene sequence: CDR1 LGHDT, CDR2 YNNKEL (reference sequence). The CDR3 region is CASSQTGPMNTEAFF. CDR3 nucleotides: TGTGCCAGCAGCCAAACAGGCCCCATGAACACTGAAGCTTTCTTT.

V and J are TRBV6-2 or TRBV6-3 and TRBJ1-1; tentatively, D is TRBD1 (5 bases). The CDR3 runs 13 residues. CDR1 and CDR2 from the germline V gene are MNHEY and SVGEGT. V shed 6 bases and J shed 7 bases, with 15 bases lying between them. This CDR3 is CASSLPGQIEAFF. The CDR3 nucleotides read TGTGCCAGCAGCCTACCAGGACAAATTGAAGCTTTCTTT.

J is TRBJ2-7 and V is TRBV7-9, with 7 bases identical to TRBD1. The CDR3 is made up of 15 amino acids. Germline V gene sequence: CDR1 SEHNR, CDR2 FQNEAQ (reference sequence). The junction had 5 bases not matched to a gene; V was cut back by 1 base and J by 2 bases. CDR3 bases: TGTGCCAGCAGCTTAGGGGGGACAGAGACCTACGAGCAGTACTTC. Its protein product is CASSLGGTETYEQYF.

The chain has TRBV30 and TRBJ2-5, with 16 bases fitting TRBD2. J lost 0 bases, V lost 3 bases, and 7 bases had no gene match. Germline V gene data show CDR1 as GTSNPN and CDR2 as SVGIG (reference sequence). The length of the CDR3 is 18 residues. CDR3 sequence reads: CAWSPGLAGGPYQETQYF. In DNA, the CDR3 is TGTGCCTGGAGCCCGGGACTAGCGGGGGGGCCGTACCAAGAGACCCAGTACTTC.

This clone came up once. The rearrangement links TRBV3-1 (or the pseudogene TRBV3-2) to TRBJ2-5; D possibly corresponds to TRBD2 (6 bases). The V gene lost 3 bases and the J gene lost 2 bases, with 7 bases spanning the gap. The CDR3 sequence is 13 residues long. Germline assignment: CDR1 LGHDT and CDR2 YNNKEL (reference sequence). This chain's CDR3 is CASSQGGQETQYF. The CDR3 DNA reads TGTGCCAGCAGCCAGGGGGGACAAGAGACCCAGTACTTC.

The rearrangement uses TRBV10-1 and TRBJ2-1, with 8 bases fitting TRBD1. Germline CDR1 reads WNHNN; CDR2 reads SYGVQD (reference sequence). This CDR3 contains 15 residues. V lost 2 bases to trimming and J lost 6 bases; unmatched junction nucleotides: 6. CDR3 amino acids: CASSEPKDRANEQFF. The CDR3 nucleotides read TGCGCCAGCAGTGAGCCGAAGGACAGGGCCAATGAGCAGTTCTTC.

The chain couples TRBV5-1 to TRBJ1-6; TRBD1 aligns across 8 bases. Looked up from germline, CDR1 is SGHRS and CDR2 is YFSETQ. V lost 4 bases and J lost 8; bases outside the gene matches: 5. This CDR3 has 14 amino acids. This chain's CDR3 is CASSRGQDYSPLHF. CDR3 coding DNA: TGCGCCAGCAGCCGGGGACAGGACTATTCACCCCTCCACTTT. The complete variable domain, with remaining parts taken from reference TRBV5-1 and TRBJ1-6, reads KAGVTQTPRYLIKTRGQQVTLSCSPISGHRSVSWYQQTPGQGLQFLFEYFSETQRNKGNFPGRFSGRQFSNSRSEMNVSTLELGDSALYLCASSRGQDYSPLHFGNGTRLTVT.

This clone was seen more than once but under ten times. This chain links TRBV4-1 with TRBJ2-7; perhaps TRBD2 as D (5 bases). Trimming removed 1 base from V and 4 bases from J, with 5 bases in between. Germline CDR1 reads MGHRA; CDR2 reads YSYEKL. This CDR3 contains 12 residues. In DNA, the CDR3 is TGCGCCAGCAGCCAAGGCGGGTACGAGCAGTACTTC. Translated, it gives CASSQGGYEQYF.

The gene calls are TRBV6-5 and TRBJ2-6; D is unclear. This CDR3 spans 15 amino acids. CDR1 MNHEY and CDR2 SVGAGI come from the germline V gene. V lost 5 bases to trimming and J lost 1 base, with 9 bases between them. The DNA of the CDR3 is TGTGCCAGCAGTACCGGTGGTTCTGGGGCCAACGTCCTGACTTTC. Its protein is CASSTGGSGANVLTF.

The chain is built from TRBV15 and TRBJ1-2; D is unclear. Looked up from germline, CDR1 is LNHNV and CDR2 is YYDKDF (reference sequence). Trimming shortened V by 0 bases and J by 2 bases, and 10 bases separated the two germline ends. CDR3 length: 15 amino acids. Here the CDR3 DNA reads TGTGCCACCAGCAGAGATCGAGGAAAGAACTATGGCTACACCTTC. As protein: CATSRDRGKNYGYTF.

The chain recombines TRBV7-8 with TRBJ2-1; 7 bases line up with TRBD1. V lost 4 bases and J lost 2; bases outside the gene matches: 5. The CDR3 length is 15 residues. The germline V gene encodes CDR1 SGHVS and CDR2 FQNEAQ. CDR3 sequence (DNA): TGTGCCAGCAGCTCGACAGGGTACACCTACAATGAGCAGTTCTTC. Encoded protein: CASSSTGYTYNEQFF. Variable domain in full (rest from reference TRBV7-8 and TRBJ2-1): GAGVSQSPRYKVAKRGQDVALRCDPISGHVSLFWYQQALGQGPEFLTYFQNEAQLDKSGLPSDRFFAERPEGSVSTLKIQRTQQEDSAVYLCASSSTGYTYNEQFFGPGTRLTVL.

CDR3 in DNA: TGCAGTGCTAGTGGGGGCCCCGGGCTCTACAATGAGCAGTTCTTC. It encodes CSASGGPGLYNEQFF. The chain joins TRBV20-1 to TRBJ2-1; TRBD1 might be the D (6 bases). Per germline, CDR1 DFQATT and CDR2 SNEGSKA (reference sequence). V lost 3 bases to trimming and J lost 3 bases, with 15 bases between them. The CDR3 contains 15 residues.

The J gene is TRBJ1-1, the V gene TRBV5-1, with 8 positions matching TRBD1. CDR3 size: 15 residues. Losses at the gene ends were 0 bases for V and 6 bases for J; bases not matched to a gene: 7. Germline V lookup: CDR1 SGHRS, CDR2 YFSETQ. CDR3 residues: CASSLDRQGRAEAFF. The CDR3 DNA follows: TGCGCCAGCAGCTTGGACCGACAGGGGAGGGCTGAAGCTTTCTTT.